What follows is one T cell receptor beta chain and its context. The antigen is undetermined. Individually, cDNA molecules had unique molecular identifiers attached to them. Via MiXCR, TCRdb re-called the 5' RACE reads, giving one row per CDR3 protein. The sample carries fewer than 85,000 distinct CDR3 sequences, approximately 15% recorded once. The data were obtained in a study of early T cells in non-severe SARS-CoV-2 infection. As for the study in general: Alpha and beta chains were unpaired, from unsorted whole-blood bulk RNA.

Study observations and caveats: The VDJdb matching leaned toward anti-spike CD8 responses and overlooked private and CD4 specificities.

Sequenced here: whole blood, sampled at baseline. This receptor was taken from an adult who was a healthcare worker with PCR-confirmed SARS-CoV-2 infection or an uninfected control (not recorded which).

The CDR3, as DNA: TGCGCCAGCAGCTCGGACCGGGACAGGGGAGGATTGGGCTATGGCTACACCTTC. As protein: CASSSDRDRGGLGYGYTF. This chain joins TRBV5-1 and TRBJ1-2, with 10 nucleotides matching TRBD1. Germline-derived CDR1 and CDR2 are SGHRS and YFSETQ. The CDR3 has 18 amino acids. V shed 3 bases and J 4 bases; nucleotides not matched to a gene: 15.